The 23 T cell receptor beta chains in this list originate from one sample, sequenced in a study of cytotoxic CD8 clonotypes in ibrutinib-treated CLL. Assay: immunoSEQ multiplex PCR; the TCRdb copy retains only in-frame clones and omits some. The table includes about 130,000 clones, 80% to 90% detected once. The source was PBMCs, collected after 24 months of ibrutinib treatment. The receptors stem from a human donor with chronic lymphocytic leukemia.

The gene calls are TRBV29-1 and TRBJ2-2; TRBD2 agrees at 8 bases. The CDR3 totals 15 residues. The V segment lost 0 bases and the J segment 4 bases; nucleotides outside the gene matches: 4. In germline, CDR1 is SQVTM, CDR2 ANQGSEA. CDR3 nucleotide sequence: TGCAGCGTTGAAGAGAACGGGAGGGGCACCGGGGAGCTGTTTTTT. Its translation is CSVEENGRGTGELFF.

The chain joins TRBV13 to TRBJ2-1; D not resolved. The germline V gene has CDR1 PRHDT and CDR2 FYEKMQ (reference sequence). The CDR3 is made up of 14 amino acids. V dropped 5 bases and J dropped 7 bases, with 15 bases sitting between them. The DNA of the CDR3 is TGTGCCAGCAGCAGACAAGTCCTGGGGAATGAGCAGTTCTTC. Translation gives CASSRQVLGNEQFF.

This clone was counted once. This rearrangement joins TRBV29-1 to TRBJ1-1, with D possibly being TRBD1 (6 bases). The CDR3 totals 12 residues. Germline CDR1 and CDR2: SQVTM and ANQGSEA. Trimming shortened V by 6 bases and J by 6 bases, and 14 bases separated the two germline ends. The CDR3 DNA is TGCAGCGTGACAACAGGGTATGCTGAAGCTTTCTTT. It encodes CSVTTGYAEAFF.

V gene TRBV27 combines with J gene TRBJ2-1, with TRBD2 matching 7 bases. Losses at the gene ends were 8 bases for V and 0 bases for J; bases not matched to a gene: 7. Germline V CDR1 and CDR2: MNHEY, SMNVEV (reference sequence). The CDR3 sequence is 15 residues long. The CDR3 spells CASFDSGRSYNEQFF. As DNA, the CDR3 is TGTGCCAGCTTCGATAGCGGGCGCTCCTACAATGAGCAGTTCTTC.

In DNA form, the CDR3 reads TGTGCCAGCAGGGGCCCAGGCGAGGAGACCCAGTACTTC. It translates to CASRGPGEETQYF. V gene TRBV5-5 combines with J gene TRBJ2-5; D ambiguous. The germline V and J ends were trimmed by 5 bases and 5 bases, with 13 bases remaining between them. CDR3 length equals 13 residues. From germline, CDR1 is SGHKS and CDR2 YYEKEE (reference sequence).

V is TRBV28 and J is TRBJ2-4, with 9 bases matching TRBD1. The CDR3 is 17 amino acids. The V gene's germline CDR1 is MDHEN and CDR2 SYDVKM. V dropped 2 bases and J dropped 1; count of bases not matched to a gene: 6. Here the CDR3 DNA reads TGTGCCAGCAGTTTAATCTCACAGGGGGCGGCCAAAAACATTCAGTACTTC. Translating gives CASSLISQGAAKNIQYF.

The V call is TRBV11-1, the J call TRBJ2-7, with 8 bases fitting TRBD2. Germline V CDR1 and CDR2: SGHAT, FQDESV (reference sequence). Germline trimming cut 0 bases from V and 2 bases from J; bases unmatched to any gene: 6. CDR3 length: 16 residues. The CDR3 here is CASSLAPGLAAYEQYF. The CDR3 DNA reads TGTGCCAGCAGCTTAGCGCCTGGACTAGCAGCCTACGAGCAGTACTTC. Full variable domain (missing parts from reference TRBV11-1 and TRBJ2-7): EAEVAQSPRYKITEKSQAVAFWCDPISGHATLYWYRQILGQGPELLVQFQDESVVDDSQLPKDRFSAERLKGVDSTLKIQPAELGDSAMYLCASSLAPGLAAYEQYFGPGTRLTVT.

In its sample, this clone was seen once. The chain has TRBV11-1 and TRBJ2-7, with 8 bases aligning to TRBD2. Germline assignment: CDR1 SGHAT and CDR2 FQDESV (reference sequence). V shed 5 bases and J 5 bases; nucleotides not matched to a gene: 23. CDR3 length equals 19 residues. DNA of the CDR3: TGTGCCAGCAGCCTCACCGGGACTAGTCCTCTAATAAGTGTCGACGAGCAGTACTTC. It yields the protein CASSLTGTSPLISVDEQYF.

V usage is TRBV7-9 and J usage is TRBJ2-3, with D unclear. The V gene lost 2 bases and the J gene lost 0 bases, with 6 bases spanning the gap. CDR1 and CDR2 (germline): SEHNR, FQNEAQ (reference sequence). The length of the CDR3 is 14 residues. This CDR3 reads CASSLTASTDTQYF. For the CDR3, the DNA is TGTGCCAGCAGCTTAACAGCGAGCACAGATACGCAGTATTTT.

The chain couples TRBV7-2 to TRBJ2-3; D is possibly TRBD1 (5 bases). Per germline, CDR1 SGHTA and CDR2 FQGNSA. This CDR3 is built from 14 residues. Trimming removed 0 bases at V and 4 bases at J, with 8 bases between. CDR3 bases: TGTGCCAGCAGCTTAGCGTGGGGCCCAGATACGCAGTATTTT. Its translation: CASSLAWGPDTQYF.

V is TRBV7-2 and J is TRBJ1-2, with a weak D call TRBD1 (5 bases). V lost 3 bases and J 5 bases, leaving 16 bases between the germline ends. CDR3 length: 15 amino acids. Germline CDR1 reads SGHTA; CDR2 reads FQGNSA. CDR3 loop: CASSLAGTAGYGYTF. CDR3 DNA sequence: TGTGCCAGCAGCTTGGCCGGGACCGCGGGTTATGGCTACACCTTC.

CDR3 residues: CASSVDRGSQPQHF. CDR3 in DNA: TGTGCCAGCAGTGTGGACAGGGGGAGTCAGCCCCAGCATTTT. The chain is built from TRBV6-4 and TRBJ1-5, with 10 bases matching TRBD1. This CDR3 comprises 14 residues. The germline V gene has CDR1 MRHNA and CDR2 SNTAGT. With 4 bases clipped from V and 6 bases from J, the junction kept 3 bases outside the gene matches.

The chain is built from TRBV7-3 and TRBJ2-3; no clear D. The CDR3 loop spans 16 amino acids. Trimming cost V 0 bases and J 0 bases, with 10 bases left between them. Per germline, CDR1 SGHTA and CDR2 FQGTGA. The DNA of the CDR3 is TGTGCCAGCAGCTTAACTTCCAGCTTTAGCACAGATACGCAGTATTTT. Protein: CASSLTSSFSTDTQYF.

This clone was seen at least ten times. This specimen includes other DNA sequences encoding the same CDR3. The rearrangement links TRBV5-1 to TRBJ2-3; 10 positions match TRBD2. CDR1 is SGHRS, CDR2 YFSETQ, per germline. This CDR3 is 16 amino acids long. V was pared by 4 bases and J by 4 bases, with 9 bases of the junction left unmatched. CDR3 DNA sequence: TGCGCCAGCAGCCCAGGTACTAGCGGGGACTCAGATACGCAGTATTTT. Translated: CASSPGTSGDSDTQYF.

This clone was seen only once. The V and J genes are TRBV28 and TRBJ1-4, with D perhaps TRBD1 (5 bases). V was cut by 4 bases and J by 8 bases, with 17 bases left in between. The CDR3 runs to 15 residues. Germline V CDR1 and CDR2: MDHEN, SYDVKM. This chain's CDR3 is CASSSTGTGGEKLFF. CDR3 nucleotide sequence: TGTGCCAGCAGTTCTACCGGGACGGGTGGGGAAAAACTGTTTTTT.

The chain has TRBV25-1 and TRBJ1-2; the D gene is possibly TRBD1 (6 bases). Looked up from germline, CDR1 is MGHDK and CDR2 is SYGVNS. Trimming pared 1 base from V and 2 bases from J, leaving 17 bases between. The CDR3 has 17 residues. CDR3 in amino acids: CASSESSHREGNYGYTF. CDR3 nucleotide sequence: TGTGCCAGCAGTGAATCGTCACACAGGGAGGGAAACTATGGCTACACCTTC.

Remarks on this clone: Additional DNA sequences in this sample encode the identical CDR3. This chain connects TRBV28 to TRBJ1-2; maybe TRBD1 (5 bases). The CDR3 runs to 13 residues. The germline V gene has CDR1 MDHEN and CDR2 SYDVKM. The V gene lost 3 bases and the J gene lost 4 bases, with 9 bases spanning the gap. CDR3 DNA sequence: TGTGCCAGCAGTTTTGGGCAGGGCTATGGCTACACCTTC. This translates into CASSFGQGYGYTF.

In its sample, this clone was seen once. The chain has TRBV21-1 and TRBJ1-1; the tabulated D call, TRBD1, remains unverified against the DNA. TRBV21-1 is a pseudogene segment. The CDR3 sequence is 16 residues long. The CDR3 sequence is CASSKAGAGKNTEAFF. As DNA, the CDR3 is TGTGCCAGCAGCAAAGCAGGTGCAGGGAAGAACACTGAAGCTTTCTTT.

The chain recombines TRBV5-1 with TRBJ2-5; D assignment may be TRBD1 or TRBD2 (6 bases each). The CDR3 consists of 13 residues. CDR1 is SGHRS and CDR2 is YFSETQ in the germline V gene. Trimming took off 4 bases at V and 4 bases at J, with 11 bases between the two ends. CDR3 bases: TGCGCCAGCAGCGTCGAGGGGGGAGAGACCCAGTACTTC. It yields the protein CASSVEGGETQYF.

V usage is TRBV6-6 and J usage is TRBJ1-2, with a weak D call TRBD1 (5 bases). Trimming took 7 bases from V and 7 from J, leaving 10 bases between them. Germline loops: CDR1 MNHNY, CDR2 SVGAGI (reference sequence). There are 11 residues in the CDR3. The CDR3 sequence is CASIGAGGYTF. CDR3 nucleotides: TGTGCCAGCATAGGGGCAGGTGGCTACACCTTC.

The rearrangement joins TRBV9 to TRBJ1-2; D gene unclear. The CDR3 is 12 amino acids. CDR1 is SGDLS and CDR2 is YYNGEE in the germline V gene. Trimming removed 5 bases from V and 9 bases from J, with 14 bases in between. Written as DNA, the CDR3 is TGTGCCAGCAGTGGTACCCGGGGTAGCTACACCTTC. Translating gives CASSGTRGSYTF.

This chain joins TRBV28 and TRBJ1-5; D is perhaps TRBD1 (5 bases). The CDR3 covers 14 residues. The germline V and J ends were trimmed by 6 bases and 2 bases, with 11 bases remaining between them. Germline loops: CDR1 MDHEN, CDR2 SYDVKM. The CDR3 loop reads CASSPWGGNQPQHF. The CDR3 bases are TGTGCCAGCAGCCCATGGGGGGGCAATCAGCCCCAGCATTTT.

This clone came up many times. The chain couples TRBV5-4 to TRBJ1-2, with no clear D. This CDR3 is built from 14 residues. V lost 4 bases and J lost 4, with 14 bases in between. Germline V gives CDR1 SGHNT, CDR2 YYREEE (reference sequence). The CDR3 reads CASSTEGQLYGYTF. CDR3 in DNA: TGTGCCAGCAGCACTGAAGGGCAACTCTATGGCTACACCTTC.